The rows below give T cell receptor beta chains drawn from one sample of a study of blood T cell repertoires in COVID-19. Sequencing used immunoSEQ multiplex PCR; TCRdb keeps in-frame clones, though not all of them. Here the sample spans under 250,000 clones, approximately 85% being singletons. Source material: peripheral blood. Receptor source: a man aged 50-60 years with COVID-19, enrolled during active disease. The CDR3 runs from the conserved cysteine through the conserved F or W. A D gene is named only where the DNA matches it firmly. Clone size, where shown, is once, few, many, or a class for clones that have expanded.

D	V	J	size	CDR3	DNA
TRBD1	TRBV6-5	TRBJ2-3	-	CASSLYGQGGTDTQYF	TGTGCCAGCAGTTTATACGGACAGGGTGGCACAGATACGCAGTATTTT
-	TRBV12-2	TRBJ1-6	-	CASRLKRGQGESSYNSPLHF	TGTGCAAGTCGCTTAAAGCGGGGGCAGGGGGAGAGCTCCTATAATTCACCCCTCCACTTT
-	TRBV10-2	TRBJ1-5	-	CASSDLGPNQPQHF	TGCGCCAGCAGTGATCTGGGGCCGAATCAGCCCCAGCATTTT
TRBD2	TRBV9	TRBJ2-6	few	CASSARDYSGANVLTF	TGTGCCAGCAGCGCCAGGGACTACTCTGGGGCCAACGTCCTGACTTTC
-	TRBV11-2	TRBJ1-2	once	CASSPQAGPYGYTF	TGTGCCAGCAGCCCCCAAGCGGGCCCCTATGGCTACACCTTC
-	TRBV4-3	TRBJ2-2	-	CASSQELGRHPTGELFF	TGCGCCAGCAGCCAAGAGTTGGGCAGGCATCCCACCGGGGAGCTGTTTTTT
-	TRBV18	TRBJ2-7	-	CASRMGDMPLVEQYF	TGTGCCAGCCGAATGGGGGACATGCCCTTGGTCGAGCAGTACTTC
TRBD2	TRBV5-1	TRBJ2-5	-	CASSIFAGGAKTQYF	TGCGCCAGCAGCATATTCGCCGGGGGGGCGAAGACCCAGTACTTC
-	TRBV6-5	TRBJ1-5	-	CATWGGGNQPQHF	TGTGCCACCTGGGGCGGGGGGAATCAGCCCCAGCATTTT
-	TRBV9	TRBJ1-6	-	CASSVGGQGSPLHF	TGTGCCAGCAGCGTAGGGGGGCAGGGATCACCCCTCCACTTT
-	TRBV4-2	TRBJ1-1	-	CASSPRDSNTEAFF	TGTGCCAGCAGCCCCCGGGATTCGAACACTGAAGCTTTCTTT
TRBD2	TRBV5-5	TRBJ2-3	-	CASSRAAGVEDTQYF	TGTGCCAGCAGCCGCGCTGCGGGGGTCGAAGATACGCAGTATTTT
TRBD2	TRBV7-9	TRBJ2-3	-	CASSTPGTSGGRTDTQYF	TGTGCCAGCAGCACCCCGGGGACTAGCGGGGGGCGAACAGATACGCAGTATTTT
-	TRBV3-1/TRBV3-2	TRBJ2-7	-	CASGKGGQSRYEQYF	TGTGCCAGCGGGAAAGGAGGACAGTCCCGCTACGAGCAGTACTTC
TRBD1	TRBV9	TRBJ2-2	-	CASSVGQGAVTGELFF	TGTGCCAGCAGCGTAGGGCAGGGGGCGGTCACCGGGGAGCTGTTTTTT
-	TRBV19	TRBJ1-6	-	CASSPDGTNSYNSPLHF	TGTGCCAGTTCTCCGGACGGGACTAACTCCTATAATTCACCCCTCCACTTT
TRBD1	TRBV7-2	TRBJ2-7	few	CASTFWAGQGYEQYF	TGTGCCAGCACCTTTTGGGCGGGACAGGGCTACGAGCAGTACTTC
-	TRBV19	TRBJ1-3	-	CASTRGGSGNTIYF	TGTGCCAGTACTCGCGGGGGTTCTGGAAACACCATATATTTT
-	TRBV3-1/TRBV3-2	TRBJ2-7	-	CASSHHHRAPYEQYF	TGTGCCAGCAGCCACCATCACAGGGCGCCCTACGAGCAGTACTTC
-	TRBV30	TRBJ1-6	-	CAWRGHDSASYNSPLHF	TGTGCCTGGAGGGGACACGACTCAGCCTCCTATAATTCACCCCTCCACTTT
-	TRBV2	TRBJ2-3	-	CASREGLTQYF	TGTGCCAGCAGGGAGGGACTGACGCAGTATTTT
-	TRBV5-4	TRBJ2-1	-	CASSLFPPRDNEQFF	TGTGCCAGCAGCTTGTTTCCGCCCCGGGACAATGAGCAGTTCTTC
-	TRBV20-1	TRBJ2-4	-	CSASRGAKNIQYF	TGCAGTGCTAGTCGGGGGGCCAAAAACATTCAGTACTTC
TRBD1	TRBV7-3	TRBJ1-2	-	CASSSGTGAGYTF	TGTGCCAGCAGCTCCGGGACAGGGGCCGGCTACACCTTC
TRBD1	TRBV5-4	TRBJ2-7	once	CASSFPRQGAYEQYF	TGTGCCAGCAGCTTTCCACGGCAGGGGGCCTACGAGCAGTACTTC
TRBD2	TRBV7-2	TRBJ2-2	-	CASRFTSGGAGELFF	TGTGCCAGCAGATTCACTAGCGGGGGGGCCGGGGAGCTGTTTTTT
-	TRBV6-5	TRBJ2-7	-	CASSKVGGAFDEQYF	TGTGCCAGCAGCAAAGTTGGGGGGGCGTTTGACGAGCAGTACTTC
-	TRBV9	TRBJ1-2	-	CASSVESNYGYTF	TGTGCCAGCAGCGTCGAGAGTAACTATGGCTACACCTTC
TRBD2	TRBV7-9	TRBJ2-3	-	CASRTGTSGGRSTDTQYF	TGTGCCAGCAGAACGGGGACTAGCGGGGGCCGGAGCACAGATACGCAGTATTTT
TRBD2	TRBV6-5	TRBJ2-7	-	CASSQGLAELYEQYF	TGTGCCAGCAGCCAGGGACTAGCGGAACTCTACGAGCAGTACTTC
TRBD2	TRBV24-1	TRBJ2-2	few	CATSPASGGAGTGELFF	TGTGCCACCAGTCCCGCCAGCGGGGGGGCCGGGACCGGGGAGCTGTTTTTT